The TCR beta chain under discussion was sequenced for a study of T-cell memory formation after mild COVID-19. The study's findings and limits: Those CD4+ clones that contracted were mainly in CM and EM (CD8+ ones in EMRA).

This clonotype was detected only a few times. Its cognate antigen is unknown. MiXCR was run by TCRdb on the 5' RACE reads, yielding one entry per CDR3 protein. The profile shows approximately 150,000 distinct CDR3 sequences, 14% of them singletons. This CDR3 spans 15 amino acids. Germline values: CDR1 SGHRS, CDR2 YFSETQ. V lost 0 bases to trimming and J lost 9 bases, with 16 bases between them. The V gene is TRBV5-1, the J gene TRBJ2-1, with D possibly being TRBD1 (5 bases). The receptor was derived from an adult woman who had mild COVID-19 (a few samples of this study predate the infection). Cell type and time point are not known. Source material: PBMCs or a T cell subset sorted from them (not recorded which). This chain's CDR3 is CASSLEAGPSGEQFF. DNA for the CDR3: TGCGCCAGCAGCTTGGAGGCAGGGCCATCCGGTGAGCAGTTCTTC.